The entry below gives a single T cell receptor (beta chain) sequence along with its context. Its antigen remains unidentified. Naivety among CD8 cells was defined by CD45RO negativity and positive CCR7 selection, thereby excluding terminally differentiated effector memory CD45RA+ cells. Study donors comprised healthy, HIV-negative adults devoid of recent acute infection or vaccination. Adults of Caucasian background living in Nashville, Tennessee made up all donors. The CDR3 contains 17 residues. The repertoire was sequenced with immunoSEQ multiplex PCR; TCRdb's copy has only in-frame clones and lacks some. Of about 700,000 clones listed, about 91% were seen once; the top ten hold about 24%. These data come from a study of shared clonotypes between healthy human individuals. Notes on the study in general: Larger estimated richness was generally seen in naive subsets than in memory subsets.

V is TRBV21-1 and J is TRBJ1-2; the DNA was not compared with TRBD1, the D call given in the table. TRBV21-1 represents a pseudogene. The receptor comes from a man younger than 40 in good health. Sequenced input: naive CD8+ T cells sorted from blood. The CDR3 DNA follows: TGTGCCAGCAGCAAAGGGGGACTCCGGGACAGGGTTTGGGGCTACACCTTC. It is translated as CASSKGGLRDRVWGYTF.